This is a list of T cell receptor beta chains from one sample in a study of regulatory T cells in long-lasting Graves disease. TCRdb analysed the multiplex PCR reads with MiXCR anew, one entry per CDR3 protein. The table shows 350,000 to 450,000 distinct CDR3 sequences, with roughly 23% occurring only once. The sequences come from peripheral blood mononuclear cells (PBMCs), collected when the disease was refractory, from a patient treated with antithyroid drugs. The receptors come from a woman in her thirties or forties with Graves disease. Both conserved end residues are trimmed from each CDR3. The order of the fields is V gene, clone size, CDR3 length, CDR3 protein. Clone size is not always given. Where it is, it says once, few, many or a class for expanded clones.

TRBV12-3/TRBV12-4,-,13,ASSLAAGGGDTQY
TRBV12-3/TRBV12-4,many,12,ASRPGQGSYEQY
TRBV5-6,few,11,ASSPGAKNIQY
TRBV10-3,few,14,AISSTGHHSGNTIY
TRBV5-6,-,13,ASSPLGQLNTEAF
TRBV24-1,-,11,ATSDGTGDEQY
TRBV20-1,many,11,SARGTRNTEAF
TRBV4-1,-,10,ASSGDGYEQY
TRBV20-1,many,11,SARDFNQETQY
TRBV12-3/TRBV12-4,many,12,ASRGLSIRETQY
TRBV11-1,many,10,ASSLANYEQY
TRBV28,many,12,ASLPGESNQPQH
TRBV12-3/TRBV12-4,-,14,ASSPLSGRDSYEQY
TRBV12-3/TRBV12-4,many,18,ASSLGHKSPWTARETEAF
TRBV30,-,11,AWSRGRSYEQY
TRBV6-1,-,14,ASSPGLAEKGETQY
TRBV12-3/TRBV12-4,many,13,ASSLGGRGRQPQH
TRBV11-2,many,13,ASSQRLAGVYEQY
TRBV9,-,14,ASSVGFPTGIYEQY
TRBV5-1,-,12,ASRVSGSYNEQF
TRBV29-1,-,12,SVEDRQASYEQY
TRBV4-2,few,11,ASSLRPGGTQY
TRBV2,many,13,ASRKLGQLETEAF
TRBV20-1,few,13,SARKIQGARYEQY
TRBV15,-,13,ATSSRLAGGDEQF
TRBV27,many,12,ASSRTGGNYGYT
TRBV12-3/TRBV12-4,-,13,ASSLGLAVYNEQF
TRBV30,few,10,ASTRNNSPLH
TRBV28,many,12,ASSSFSRSETQY
TRBV5-1,few,12,ASSLEPGNQPQH
TRBV30,-,11,AWTRTASYEQY
TRBV28,few,15,ASSSLAGGVLADTQY
TRBV5-1,many,13,ASSLVQGGTGELF
TRBV7-9,many,10,ASSLEGGTQY